This T cell receptor beta chain was profiled in a study of cytomegalovirus exposure and HLA in healthy donors. General study findings and limits: Cytomegalovirus status was reportedly diagnosed by the classifier with high sensitivity and specificity. One later analysis, an examination of the 90 to 150 validation repertoires, found that first-cohort TCR clusters tended to co-occur in them. The authors enumerated under 200 TCR beta chains as linked to cytomegalovirus.

This CDR3 is 17 amino acids long. Concerning this clone itself: The target antigen is unknown.

The repertoire was sequenced with immunoSEQ multiplex PCR; TCRdb's copy has only in-frame clones and lacks some. This repertoire shows some 98,000 clones, roughly 85% found once; its top ten account for 3% to 4%. Input material: PBMCs. The chain uses TRBV21-1 and TRBJ2-2; whether TRBD2, the table's D call, matches the DNA was not checked. TRBV21-1 is listed as a pseudogene. This sequence originates from a woman aged 30 to 39 in good health and CMV-seronegative. The CDR3 DNA reads as TGTGCCAGCAGCAAAGCCCAGCGGGAGCCGAACACCGGGGAGCTGTTTTTT. Translating gives CASSKAQREPNTGELFF.